This passage covers 27 T cell receptor beta chains from one sample sequenced in a study of patients and donors after allogeneic stem cell transplantation. TCRdb recomputed calls from the RT-PCR reads with MiXCR, one row per CDR3 protein. The data show approximately 170,000 distinct CDR3 sequences, with roughly 24% seen just once and roughly a quarter held by the top ten. The sequenced sample was blood, either unsorted or a sorted T cell fraction (not recorded which). The receptors come from a human donor who was either an allogeneic HSCT recipient or a stem cell or donor lymphocyte infusion donor (not recorded which). It is not recorded whose cells these are; they may come from a transplant donor.

The chain carries TRBV6-6 and TRBJ1-5, with 8 bases aligning to TRBD1. This CDR3 is 15 amino acids long. Unmatched junction bases numbered 9, after V lost 5 bases and J lost 6 bases. From germline, CDR1 is MNHNY and CDR2 SVGAGI (reference sequence). The CDR3 is CASSKWTGRIQPQHF. CDR3 DNA sequence: TGTGCCAGCAGTAAATGGACAGGGAGGATTCAGCCCCAGCATTTT.

This clonotype came up many times. This chain connects TRBV20-1 to TRBJ1-1, with unresolved D. The CDR3 consists of 13 residues. The germline CDR1 and CDR2 sequences are DFQATT and SNEGSKA (reference sequence). V lost 5 bases to trimming and J lost 1 base, with 11 bases between them. The chain's CDR3 is CSALPIANTEAFF. Written as DNA, the CDR3 is TGCAGTGCTCTCCCAATCGCGAACACTGAAGCTTTCTTT.

The table lists this clonotype with a few counts. The V and J genes are TRBV7-3 and TRBJ2-1; either TRBD1 or TRBD2 may fit D (5 bases each). CDR1 and CDR2 from the germline V gene are SGHTA and FQGTGA. The ends were cut back, 3 bases at V and 8 bases at J, with 11 bases in the middle. The CDR3 is made up of 13 amino acids. Here the CDR3 reads CASSFLRDHEQFF. CDR3 nucleotides: TGTGCCAGCAGCTTTCTCAGGGACCATGAGCAGTTCTTC.

The V gene is TRBV12-3 or TRBV12-4, the J gene TRBJ2-1; 10 bases fit TRBD2. The CDR3 spans 14 residues. The V gene end was trimmed by 6 bases and the J gene end by 15 bases; junction bases not matched to a gene: 14. Here the CDR3 DNA reads TGTGCCAGCAGGGCGGGGATCAGCGGGAGGGCCTCGTTCTTC. Its translation: CASRAGISGRASFF.

This clonotype was seen repeatedly, ten times or more. The V gene is TRBV5-6, the J gene TRBJ1-5, with 7 bases matching TRBD1. The CDR3 length is 15 residues. CDR1 and CDR2 (germline): SGHDT, YYEEEE. With V trimmed by 4 bases and J by 1 base, 5 bases remained unmatched. The CDR3 protein is CASSRTGASNQPQHF. DNA of the CDR3: TGTGCCAGCAGCCGAACAGGGGCGAGCAATCAGCCCCAGCATTTT.

There are a few counts of this clonotype. The V call is TRBV5-1, the J call TRBJ1-6; D call uncertain. This CDR3 is built from 18 residues. The V end was cut by 0 bases, the J end by 0 bases, with 13 bases between. Germline CDR1 reads SGHRS; CDR2 reads YFSETQ. CDR3 region: CASSLAGRRISYNSPLHF. CDR3 DNA sequence: TGCGCCAGCAGCTTGGCAGGCAGGAGGATCTCCTATAATTCACCCCTCCACTTT.

This clonotype turned up a few times. The chain uses TRBV4-3 and TRBJ1-1; D is undetermined. CDR3 length: 14 residues. CDR1 and CDR2 (germline): LGHNA, YSLEER. V lost 1 base and J 2 bases, leaving 8 bases between the germline ends. The CDR3 coding sequence is TGCGCCAGCAGCCAAGTAGACACCAACACTGAAGCTTTCTTT. Its protein product is CASSQVDTNTEAFF.

This clonotype was observed a handful of times. The chain recombines TRBV5-1 with TRBJ1-3; maybe TRBD1 (5 bases). CDR1 SGHRS and CDR2 YFSETQ come from the germline V gene. The V end lost 7 bases, the J end lost 0 bases, and 14 bases lay between the germline ends. The CDR3 totals 15 residues. The CDR3 sequence is CASGQGPSSGNTIYF. The CDR3 bases are TGCGCCAGCGGACAAGGACCGTCCTCTGGAAACACCATATATTTT. The complete variable domain, with remaining parts taken from reference TRBV5-1 and TRBJ1-3, reads KAGVTQTPRYLIKTRGQQVTLSCSPISGHRSVSWYQQTPGQGLQFLFEYFSETQRNKGNFPGRFSGRQFSNSRSEMNVSTLELGDSALYLCASGQGPSSGNTIYFGEGSWLTVV.

This clonotype was seen a handful of times. The chain is built from TRBV6-4 and TRBJ2-2; 8 nucleotides line up with TRBD1. Germline V gene sequence: CDR1 MRHNA, CDR2 SNTAGT. This CDR3 is built from 16 residues. Trimming cost V 7 bases and J 0 bases; bases outside gene matches: 7. CDR3 loop: CASNPGQASNTGELFF. CDR3 coding DNA: TGTGCCAGCAACCCGGGACAGGCCTCGAACACCGGGGAGCTGTTTTTT.

This clonotype has only a few counts. The chain couples TRBV5-1 to TRBJ2-1; 9 bases fit TRBD1. From germline, CDR1 is SGHRS and CDR2 YFSETQ. The V gene end was trimmed by 4 bases and the J gene end by 8 bases; junction bases not matched to a gene: 10. The CDR3 runs to 15 residues. For the CDR3, the DNA is TGCGCCAGCAGCACCGAACAGGGGGCAGGGTATGAGCAGTTCTTC. Its translation: CASSTEQGAGYEQFF.

This clonotype came up many times. The chain employs TRBV7-2 and TRBJ1-1; D call uncertain. Germline V CDR1 and CDR2: SGHTA, FQGNSA. Trimming took 5 bases from V and 6 from J, leaving 13 bases between them. This CDR3 comprises 13 residues. CDR3 coding DNA: TGTGCCAGCAGCCCCCGATACTACGCTGAAGCTTTCTTT. Translating it yields CASSPRYYAEAFF.

This clonotype was seen only a few times. The J gene is TRBJ1-1, the V gene TRBV12-3 or TRBV12-4; 9 nucleotides match TRBD1. The CDR3 consists of 17 residues. The junction had 7 bases not matched to a gene; V was cut back by 1 base and J by 1 base. The CDR3 loop is CASSLGDRGARNTEAFF. The CDR3 DNA follows: TGTGCCAGCAGTTTAGGTGACAGGGGGGCCCGGAACACTGAAGCTTTCTTT.

The CDR3 here is CASSLIRLAGFQETQYF. The DNA for the CDR3 is TGTGCCAGCAGTTTAATCCGACTAGCGGGATTCCAAGAGACCCAGTACTTC. V is TRBV12-3 or TRBV12-4 and J is TRBJ2-5, with 11 bases fitting TRBD2. Trimming removed 2 bases from V and 1 base from J; junction bases left unmatched: 6. The CDR3 sequence is 17 residues long.

The chain is built from TRBV4-2 and TRBJ1-1, with D unresolved. Germline loops: CDR1 LGHNA, CDR2 YNFKEQ. Trimming stripped 2 bases from V and 0 bases from J, with 19 bases between. The CDR3 covers 18 residues. This CDR3 reads CASSQTGGAESMNTEAFF. The CDR3 nucleotides read TGTGCCAGCAGCCAAACGGGAGGAGCGGAATCAATGAACACTGAAGCTTTCTTT.

The sample holds one count of this clonotype. The chain recombines TRBV4-1 with TRBJ2-5; tentative D call: TRBD2 (6 bases). In germline, CDR1 is MGHRA, CDR2 YSYEKL. Trimming cost V 4 bases and J 5 bases, with 14 bases left between them. This CDR3 is 14 amino acids long. As DNA, the CDR3 is TGCGCCAGCAGCCCAGCCGGGGGAGAGGAGACCCAGTACTTC. Its protein is CASSPAGGEETQYF.

This clonotype was seen once. The genes are TRBV5-1 and TRBJ2-3; D not resolved. This CDR3 spans 15 amino acids. Trimming stripped 0 bases from V and 0 bases from J, with 8 bases between. Germline lookup yields CDR1 SGHRS and CDR2 YFSETQ. As DNA, the CDR3 is TGCGCCAGCAGCTTGGAGCAGCCTAGCACAGATACGCAGTATTTT. This sequence encodes CASSLEQPSTDTQYF. Combining the CDR3 with reference TRBV5-1 and TRBJ2-3 gives the whole variable domain KAGVTQTPRYLIKTRGQQVTLSCSPISGHRSVSWYQQTPGQGLQFLFEYFSETQRNKGNFPGRFSGRQFSNSRSEMNVSTLELGDSALYLCASSLEQPSTDTQYFGPGTRLTVL.

This clonotype was recorded once. V is TRBV7-8 and J is TRBJ2-5, with 7 bases aligning to TRBD2. The CDR3 runs to 17 residues. J gave up 2 bases and V 6 bases, and 15 bases lay outside the gene matches. The germline V gene encodes CDR1 SGHVS and CDR2 FQNEAQ. CDR3 loop: CASRPRDLRGVQETQYF. The CDR3 DNA reads TGTGCCAGCAGACCCCGCGACCTCCGGGGGGTTCAAGAGACCCAGTACTTC.

V gene TRBV7-9 combines with J gene TRBJ1-1; weak D call: TRBD1 (5 bases). Germline CDR1 is SEHNR and CDR2 is FQNEAQ (reference sequence). V was trimmed by 2 bases and J by 8 bases, leaving 15 bases between them. The CDR3 is made up of 14 amino acids. CDR3 in amino acids: CASSLTPPRVEAFF. CDR3 sequence (DNA): TGTGCCAGCAGCTTAACTCCCCCCAGGGTCGAAGCTTTCTTT.

This clonotype has a count of ten or more. This chain links TRBV12-3 or TRBV12-4 with TRBJ1-1; D is undetermined. Trimming cost V 6 bases and J 1 base, with 18 bases left between them. The CDR3 totals 16 residues. The CDR3, as DNA: TGTGCCAGCAGCCCTTTAGGAGGGCGGGGGAACACTGAAGCTTTCTTT. Residues: CASSPLGGRGNTEAFF.

This clonotype was observed a handful of times. This rearrangement joins TRBV12-3 or TRBV12-4 to TRBJ1-2; 8 bases align to TRBD1. V lost 7 bases and J lost 7; bases outside the gene matches: 11. The CDR3 covers 14 residues. The chain's CDR3 is CASTPGVTGGGYTF. CDR3 coding DNA: TGTGCCAGCACCCCGGGGGTTACAGGGGGTGGCTACACCTTC.

The sample holds a few counts of this clonotype. V usage is TRBV7-3 and J usage is TRBJ2-1; no firm D call. There are 13 residues in the CDR3. Trimming took off 2 bases at V and 8 bases at J, with 10 bases between the two ends. Germline V lookup: CDR1 SGHTA, CDR2 FQGTGA. CDR3 nucleotide sequence: TGTGCCAGCAGCTTACTTACGTTCGATGAGCAGTTCTTC. It is translated as CASSLLTFDEQFF.

This clonotype has just a few counts. CDR3 sequence (DNA): TGTGCCAGCAGCTTAGAGGTGGCGGCCGGGACTAATGAAAAACTGTTTTTT. Protein: CASSLEVAAGTNEKLFF. The chain combines TRBV7-9 with TRBJ1-4; D is unclear. The CDR3 sequence is 17 residues long. The V gene lost 1 base and the J gene lost 2 bases, with 14 bases spanning the gap. Germline V gene data show CDR1 as SEHNR and CDR2 as FQNEAQ (reference sequence).

The V call is TRBV7-2, the J call TRBJ2-3; TRBD2 aligns across 8 bases. CDR1 and CDR2 from the germline V gene are SGHTA and FQGNSA. The CDR3 spans 15 residues. With 5 bases clipped from V and 1 base from J, the junction kept 5 bases outside the gene matches. In DNA, the CDR3 is TGTGCCAGCAGCGGGCGGGAGGTGGGCACAGATACGCAGTATTTT. Amino acids: CASSGREVGTDTQYF.

This clonotype appeared a few times. This chain connects TRBV5-1 to TRBJ1-1, with a tentative D call TRBD1 (5 bases). This CDR3 is built from 16 residues. Germline V gene lookup returns CDR1 SGHRS and CDR2 YFSETQ. The ends were cut back, 4 bases at V and 1 base at J, with 17 bases in the middle. The CDR3 region is CASSQLAGAANTEAFF. CDR3 DNA sequence: TGCGCCAGCAGCCAATTAGCCGGGGCAGCGAACACTGAAGCTTTCTTT.

This clonotype was seen a handful of times. The CDR3 DNA sequence: TGTGCCAGCAGTCTGAGACAGGGGCACAACACCGGGGAGCTGTTTTTT. Amino acid sequence: CASSLRQGHNTGELFF. V and J are TRBV12-3 or TRBV12-4 and TRBJ2-2, with 8 nucleotides matching TRBD1. This CDR3 has 16 residues. J was trimmed by 2 bases and V by 5 bases; bases with no gene match: 7.

This chain connects TRBV7-9 to TRBJ2-4; no clear D. Trimming left V 2 bases short and J 0 bases short, with 11 bases between. Germline CDR1 is SEHNR and CDR2 is FQNEAQ (reference sequence). There are 16 residues in the CDR3. The CDR3 DNA reads as TGTGCCAGCAGCTTAATTGGCGATTTAGCCAAAAACATTCAGTACTTC. This translates into CASSLIGDLAKNIQYF.

The chain has TRBV7-9 and TRBJ1-6; D gene uncertain. Germline CDR1 reads SEHNR; CDR2 reads FQNEAQ (reference sequence). The CDR3 contains 18 residues. V was clipped by 2 bases and J by 0 bases, with 14 bases between them. CDR3 nucleotide sequence: TGTGCCAGCAGCTTAAGAAAAGGAGACACCTCCTATAATTCACCCCTCCACTTT. Its translation: CASSLRKGDTSYNSPLHF.